These T cell receptor beta chains were read from a single sample in a study of shared clonotypes between healthy human individuals. Profiled with immunoSEQ multiplex PCR; TCRdb holds only in-frame clones, not every one. Among about 1.5 million clones listed, 95% to 99% were seen once. Sequenced material: naive CD4+ T cells sorted from blood. These receptors came from a young man in good health. CDR3s leave out the opening cysteine and the closing phenylalanine or tryptophan. The order of the fields is V gene, clone size, CDR3 protein. Some rows mark clone size as missing; the rest say once, few, many or name a class of expanded clone.

V: TRBV11-2; size: .; CDR3: ASSSLKGRRAQY
V: TRBV6-1; size: .; CDR3: ASSEAGQPYEQY
V: TRBV28; size: .; CDR3: ASSTDRVYGYT
V: TRBV28; size: once; CDR3: ASRVLMNTEAF
V: TRBV27; size: .; CDR3: ASSLFPRLAANTGELF
V: TRBV6-6; size: .; CDR3: ASRAGDQPQH
V: TRBV7-9; size: once; CDR3: ASSLEGRQGANEQY
V: TRBV19; size: .; CDR3: ASSLLAGSVGELF
V: TRBV7-9; size: once; CDR3: ASGYRGGSGELF
V: TRBV7-2; size: once; CDR3: ASSLGLAGVETQY